This T cell receptor beta chain was captured in a study of CD8+CD57+ T cells in acquired aplastic anemia listed by TCRdb under 2018. As for the study more broadly: A mean of about 3 ug of DNA, ranging from about 0.2 to 27.4 ug, was extracted from sorted CD4+ and CD8+ cells. A CD8+CD57+ expansion meant a frequency higher than the mean frequency seen in healthy subjects.

This clonotype was seen many times. No cognate antigen has been identified for it. No clone much larger than this one lies a single base away; base qualities are absent. Genomic DNA served as template for TCR beta VDJ combination and CDR3 sequence profiling. An Illumina HiSeq 2000 was used for TCR repertoire sequencing. From the authors' description of their analysis: TRBV/TRBJ rearrangement plots, CDR3 size and DJ length profiles, and Simpson's diversity index were used to assess repertoires. Whichever DNA sequence was most abundant in the deep sequencing data was defined as the immunodominant clone. CDR3 amino acid sequences were screened for sharing across subjects and compared with published repertoires and the VDJdb database. TCRdb trimmed public reads at Q25 via fastp, called clones via MiXCR and kept in-frame beta chains. Merged by CDR3 protein, the rows form single entries marked with the most common genes and DNA. The authors' filters were not applied to this entry. The sample table records roughly 170,000 distinct CDR3 sequences; roughly 50% of these occur just once. The ten largest clones add up to about an eighth of the sample.

Flow cytometry had shown CD8+CD57+ cell expansion in the patients selected for sequencing. All patients had severe acquired aplastic anemia diagnosed by International Study of Aplastic Anemia and Agranulocytosis and Camitta criteria. Patients had received no therapy at the time of blood sampling. The study deep-sequenced TCR repertoires of sorted CD4+ and CD8+ blood T cells from severe aplastic anemia patients and healthy subjects. Patients were enrolled in the USA under clinicaltrials.gov protocols 00001620, 01623167, 00001397, 00071045, 00081523 and 00961064. Ficoll-Paque density gradient centrifugation was used to isolate peripheral blood mononuclear cells. Before DNA was extracted, CD4+ and CD8+ T cells were sorted using either FACS or magnetic beads. Its CDR3 holds 14 amino acids, cysteine through phenylalanine. CDR3 DNA only is kept here, 42 bases in frame from base 1. Looking up the germline V gene yields CDR1 SGDLS and CDR2 YYNGEE. V and J lose 0 bases and 5 bases, and a span of 6 bases separates them.

Paper-wide results and their limitations: Around 27 CD8+ CDR3 sequences were found in both patients and controls but appeared to be highly expressed in patients and within the immunodominant clones of the patients. CD8+ Simpson's diversity did not differ significantly between patients and healthy controls (P=0.060).

The sequencing sample was made of sorted CD4+, CD8+, or CD8+CD57+ T cells (not recorded which) from PBMCs. Here the chain combines TRBV9 and TRBJ1-6; a weak D assignment points to TRBD1 (5 bases agree). The sequence was collected from a human donor with aplastic anemia. The DNA is TGTGCCAGCAGCGTAGGGGGGGATAATTCACCCCTCCACTTT. Its translation reads: CASSVGGDNSPLHF.